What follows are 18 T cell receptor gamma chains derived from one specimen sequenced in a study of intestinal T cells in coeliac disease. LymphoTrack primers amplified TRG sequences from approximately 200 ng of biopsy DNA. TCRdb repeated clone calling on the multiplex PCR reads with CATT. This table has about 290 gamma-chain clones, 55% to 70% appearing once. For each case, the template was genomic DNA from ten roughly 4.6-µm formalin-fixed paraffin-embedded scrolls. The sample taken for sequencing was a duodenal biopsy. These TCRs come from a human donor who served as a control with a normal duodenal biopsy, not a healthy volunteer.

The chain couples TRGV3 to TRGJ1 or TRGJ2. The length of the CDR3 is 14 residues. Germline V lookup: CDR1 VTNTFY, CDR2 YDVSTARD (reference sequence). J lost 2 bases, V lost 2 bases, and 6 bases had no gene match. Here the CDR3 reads CATWDISYYYKKLF. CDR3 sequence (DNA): TGTGCCACCTGGGACATTTCCTATTATTATAAGAAACTCTTT.

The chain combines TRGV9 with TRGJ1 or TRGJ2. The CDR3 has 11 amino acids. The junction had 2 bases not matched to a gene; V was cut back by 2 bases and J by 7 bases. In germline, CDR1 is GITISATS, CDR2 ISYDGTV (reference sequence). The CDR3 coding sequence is TGTGCCTTGTGGGAGGAGTATAAGAAACTCTTT. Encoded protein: CALWEEYKKLF.

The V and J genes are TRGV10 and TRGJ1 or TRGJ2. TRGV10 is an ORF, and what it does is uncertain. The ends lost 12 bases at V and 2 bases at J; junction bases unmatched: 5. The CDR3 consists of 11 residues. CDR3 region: CAARYYYKKLF. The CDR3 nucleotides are TGTGCTGCACGCTATTATTATAAGAAACTCTTT.

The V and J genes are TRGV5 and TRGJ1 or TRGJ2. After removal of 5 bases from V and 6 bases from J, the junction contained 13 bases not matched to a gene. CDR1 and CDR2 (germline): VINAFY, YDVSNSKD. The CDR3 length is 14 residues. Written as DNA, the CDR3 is TGTGCCACCTGGGGACAGGCCCCGGGTTATAAGAAACTCTTT. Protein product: CATWGQAPGYKKLF.

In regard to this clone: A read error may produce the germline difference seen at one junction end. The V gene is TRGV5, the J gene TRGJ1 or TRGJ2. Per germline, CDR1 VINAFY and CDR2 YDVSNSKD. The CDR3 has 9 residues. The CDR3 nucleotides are TGTGCCACCTGGGACAGCCTTACCTTT. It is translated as CATWDSLTF.

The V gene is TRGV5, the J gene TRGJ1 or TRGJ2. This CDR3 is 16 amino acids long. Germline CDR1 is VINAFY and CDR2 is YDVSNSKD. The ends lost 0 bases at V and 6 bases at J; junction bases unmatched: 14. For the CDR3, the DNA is TGTGCCACCTGGGACAGGCCTTATCCTTTTACTTATAAGAAACTCTTT. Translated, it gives CATWDRPYPFTYKKLF.

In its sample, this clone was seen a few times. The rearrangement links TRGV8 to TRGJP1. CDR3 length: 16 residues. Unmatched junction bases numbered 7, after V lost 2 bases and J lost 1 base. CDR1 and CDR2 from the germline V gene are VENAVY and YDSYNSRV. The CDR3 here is CATWDTGSTTGWFKIF. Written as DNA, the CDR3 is TGTGCCACCTGGGATACGGGATCTACCACTGGTTGGTTCAAGATATTT.

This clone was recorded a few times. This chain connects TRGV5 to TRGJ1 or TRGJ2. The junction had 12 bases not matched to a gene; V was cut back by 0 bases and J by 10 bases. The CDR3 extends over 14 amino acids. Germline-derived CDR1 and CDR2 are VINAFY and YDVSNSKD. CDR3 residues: CATWDRPRVIKKLF. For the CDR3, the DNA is TGTGCCACCTGGGACAGGCCCCGGGTTATAAAGAAACTCTTT.

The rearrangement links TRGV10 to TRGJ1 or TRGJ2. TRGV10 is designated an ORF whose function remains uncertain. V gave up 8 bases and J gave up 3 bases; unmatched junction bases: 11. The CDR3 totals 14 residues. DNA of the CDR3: TGTGCTGCGTGGGATTGGGATATTTATTATAAGAAACTCTTT. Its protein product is CAAWDWDIYYKKLF.

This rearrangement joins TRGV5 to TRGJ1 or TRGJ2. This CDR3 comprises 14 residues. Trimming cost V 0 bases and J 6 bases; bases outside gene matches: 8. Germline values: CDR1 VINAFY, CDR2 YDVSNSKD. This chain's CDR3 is CATWDRPPGYKKLF. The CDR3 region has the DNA TGTGCCACCTGGGACAGGCCCCCGGGTTATAAGAAACTCTTT.

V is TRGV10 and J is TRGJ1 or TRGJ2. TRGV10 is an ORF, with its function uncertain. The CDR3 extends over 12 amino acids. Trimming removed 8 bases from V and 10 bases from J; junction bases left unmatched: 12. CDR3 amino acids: CAAWARRRKKLF. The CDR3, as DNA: TGTGCTGCGTGGGCCCGAAGGAGGAAGAAACTCTTT.

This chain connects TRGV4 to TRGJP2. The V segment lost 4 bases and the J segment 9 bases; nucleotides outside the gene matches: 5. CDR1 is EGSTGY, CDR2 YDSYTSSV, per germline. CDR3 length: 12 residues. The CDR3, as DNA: TGTGCCACCTGGGAAATTAATTGGATCAAGACGTTT. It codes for CATWEINWIKTF.

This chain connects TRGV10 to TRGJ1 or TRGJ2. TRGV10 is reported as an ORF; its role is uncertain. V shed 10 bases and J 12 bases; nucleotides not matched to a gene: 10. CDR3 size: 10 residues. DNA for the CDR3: TGTGCTGCGTTGGGCCCTGGGAAACTCTTT. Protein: CAALGPGKLF.

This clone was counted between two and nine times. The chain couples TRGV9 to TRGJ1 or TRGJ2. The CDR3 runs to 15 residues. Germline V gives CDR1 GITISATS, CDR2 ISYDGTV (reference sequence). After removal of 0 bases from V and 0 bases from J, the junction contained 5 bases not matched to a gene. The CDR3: CALWEVQPNYYKKLF. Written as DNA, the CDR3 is TGTGCCTTGTGGGAGGTGCAACCGAATTATTATAAGAAACTCTTT.

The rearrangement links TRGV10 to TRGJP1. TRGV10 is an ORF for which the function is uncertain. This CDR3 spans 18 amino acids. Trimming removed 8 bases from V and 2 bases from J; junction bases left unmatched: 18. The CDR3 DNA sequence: TGTGCTGCGTGGGATTATACCCTCCTGAGAACCACTGGTTGGTTCAAGATATTT. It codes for CAAWDYTLLRTTGWFKIF.

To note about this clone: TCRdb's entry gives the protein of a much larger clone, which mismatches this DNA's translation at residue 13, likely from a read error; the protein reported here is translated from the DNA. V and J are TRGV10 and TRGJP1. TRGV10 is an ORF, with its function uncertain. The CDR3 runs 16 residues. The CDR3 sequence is CAAWDIFCTTGWSKIF. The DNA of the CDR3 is TGTGCTGCGTGGGATATTTTTTGTACCACTGGTTGGTCCAAGATATTT.

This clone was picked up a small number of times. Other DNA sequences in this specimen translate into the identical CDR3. CDR3: CAGVGGYYKKLF. CDR3 sequence (DNA): TGTGCTGGCGTGGGGGGTTATTATAAGAAACTCTTT. V gene TRGV10 combines with J gene TRGJ1 or TRGJ2. TRGV10 has ORF status, its function being uncertain. The CDR3 is 12 residues long. V lost 13 bases to trimming and J lost 3 bases; unmatched junction nucleotides: 10.

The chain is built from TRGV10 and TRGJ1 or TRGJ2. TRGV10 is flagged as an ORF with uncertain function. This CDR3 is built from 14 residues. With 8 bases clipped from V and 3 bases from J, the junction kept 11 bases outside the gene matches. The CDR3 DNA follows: TGTGCTGCGTGGATTGGGAATATTTATTATAAGAAACTCTTT. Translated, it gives CAAWIGNIYYKKLF.